This TCR beta chain was recovered during a study of cytomegalovirus exposure and HLA in healthy donors. Overall study: An earlier analysis identified 100 million to 130 million unique TCR beta sequences in about 200 million T cells.

Primers: 60 Vbeta forward and 13 Jbeta reverse. The repertoire was sequenced with immunoSEQ multiplex PCR; TCRdb's copy has only in-frame clones and lacks some. The sample carries about 100,000 clones, more than 65% recorded once. CDR1 and CDR2 (germline): MNHEY, SVGAGI. The CDR3 runs to 14 residues. Trimming left V 0 bases short and J 3 bases short, with 9 bases between. Donors had nominal health at sampling but likely had unrecorded immune exposures. Sequenced material: PBMCs. The genes are TRBV6-5 and TRBJ2-7; the D gene is possibly TRBD2 (6 bases). This sequence originates from a woman in her fifties or sixties in good health and CMV-seropositive. CDR3 sequence (DNA): TGTGCCAGCAGTTACTCGAAGGGAGGCTACGAGCAGTACTTC. The encoded protein is CASSYSKGGYEQYF.